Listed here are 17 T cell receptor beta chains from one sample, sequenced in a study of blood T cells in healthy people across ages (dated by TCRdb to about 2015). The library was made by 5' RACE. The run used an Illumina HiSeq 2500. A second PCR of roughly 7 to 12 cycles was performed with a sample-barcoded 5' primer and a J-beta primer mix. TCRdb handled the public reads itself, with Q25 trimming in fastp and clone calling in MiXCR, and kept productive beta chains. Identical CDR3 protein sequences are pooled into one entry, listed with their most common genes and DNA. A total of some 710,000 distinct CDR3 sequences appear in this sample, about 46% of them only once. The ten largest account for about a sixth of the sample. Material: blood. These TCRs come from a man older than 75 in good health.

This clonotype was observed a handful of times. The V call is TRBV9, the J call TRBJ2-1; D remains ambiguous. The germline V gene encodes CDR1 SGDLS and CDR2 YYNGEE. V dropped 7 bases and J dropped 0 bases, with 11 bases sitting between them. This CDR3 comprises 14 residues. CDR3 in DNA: TGTGCCAGCTCAGTGAGTAACTCCTACAATGAGCAGTTCTTC. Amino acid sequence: CASSVSNSYNEQFF.

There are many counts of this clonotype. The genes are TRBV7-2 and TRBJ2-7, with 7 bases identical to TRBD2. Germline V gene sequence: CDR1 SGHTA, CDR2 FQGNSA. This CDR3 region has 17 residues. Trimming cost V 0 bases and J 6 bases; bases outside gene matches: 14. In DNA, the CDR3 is TGTGCCAGCAGCTTAGCGGGACTAAACCCTCAGCGAGGCGAGCAGTACTTC. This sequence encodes CASSLAGLNPQRGEQYF. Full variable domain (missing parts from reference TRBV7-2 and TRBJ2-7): GAGVSQSPSNKVTEKGKDVELRCDPISGHTALYWYRQSLGQGLEFLIYFQGNSAPDKSGLPSDRFSAERTGGSVSTLTIQRTQQEDSAVYLCASSLAGLNPQRGEQYFGPGTRLTVT.

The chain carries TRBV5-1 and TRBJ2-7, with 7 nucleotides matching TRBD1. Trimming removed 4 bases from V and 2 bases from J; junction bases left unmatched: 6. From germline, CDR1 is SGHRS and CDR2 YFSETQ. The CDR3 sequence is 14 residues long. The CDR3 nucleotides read TGCGCCAGCAGCCAACTCGGGACAGCCTACGAGCAGTACTTC. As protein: CASSQLGTAYEQYF. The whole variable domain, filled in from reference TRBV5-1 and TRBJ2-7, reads KAGVTQTPRYLIKTRGQQVTLSCSPISGHRSVSWYQQTPGQGLQFLFEYFSETQRNKGNFPGRFSGRQFSNSRSEMNVSTLELGDSALYLCASSQLGTAYEQYFGPGTRLTVT.

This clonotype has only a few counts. CDR3 residues: CATQSAGADTQYF. The CDR3 DNA reads as TGCGCCACCCAAAGCGCGGGGGCAGATACGCAGTATTTT. This chain links TRBV10-2 with TRBJ2-3, with 7 bases that match TRBD2. After removal of 10 bases from V and 4 bases from J, the junction contained 8 bases not matched to a gene. CDR1 is WSHSY and CDR2 is SAAADI in the germline V gene. This CDR3 spans 13 amino acids.

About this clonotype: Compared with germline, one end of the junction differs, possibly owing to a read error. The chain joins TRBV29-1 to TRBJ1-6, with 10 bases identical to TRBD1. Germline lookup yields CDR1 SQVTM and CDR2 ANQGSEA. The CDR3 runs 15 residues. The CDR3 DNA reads TGCAGCGTTAGGACAGGGGGTTTTAACAATTCACCCATCCACTTT. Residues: CSVRTGGFNNSPIHF. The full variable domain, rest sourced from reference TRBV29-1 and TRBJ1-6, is SAVISQKPSRDICQRGTSLTIQCQVDSQVTMMFWYRQQPGQSLTLIATANQGSEATYESGFVIDKFPISRPNLTFSTLTVSNMSPEDSSIYLCSVRTGGFNNSPIHFGNGTRLTVT.

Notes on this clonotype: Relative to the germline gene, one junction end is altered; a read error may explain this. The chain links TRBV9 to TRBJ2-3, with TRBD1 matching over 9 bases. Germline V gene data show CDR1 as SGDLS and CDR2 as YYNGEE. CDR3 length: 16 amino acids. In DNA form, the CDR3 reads TGTGCCAGCAGCTCTTACAGGGGGCCAAGCATAGATACGCAGTATTTT. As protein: CASSSYRGPSIDTQYF.

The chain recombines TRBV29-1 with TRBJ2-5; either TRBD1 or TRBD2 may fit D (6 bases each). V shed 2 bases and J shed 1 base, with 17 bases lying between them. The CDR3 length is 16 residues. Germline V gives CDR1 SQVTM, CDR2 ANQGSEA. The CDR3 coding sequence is TGCAGCGTTGAACCTCCGGGGGCTAACCTCCAAGAGACCCAGTACTTC. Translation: CSVEPPGANLQETQYF.

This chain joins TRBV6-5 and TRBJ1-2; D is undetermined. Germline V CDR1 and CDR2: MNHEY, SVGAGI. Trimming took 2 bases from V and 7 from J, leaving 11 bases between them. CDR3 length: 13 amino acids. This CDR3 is CASSYGSQAGYTF. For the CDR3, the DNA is TGTGCCAGCAGTTACGGCAGCCAAGCTGGCTACACCTTC.

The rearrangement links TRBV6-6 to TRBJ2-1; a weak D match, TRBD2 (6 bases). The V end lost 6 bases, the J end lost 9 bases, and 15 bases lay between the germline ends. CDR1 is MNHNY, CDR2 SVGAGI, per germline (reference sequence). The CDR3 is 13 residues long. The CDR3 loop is CASSPIGGREQFF. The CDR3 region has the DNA TGTGCCAGCAGCCCCATCGGGGGTCGTGAGCAGTTCTTC.

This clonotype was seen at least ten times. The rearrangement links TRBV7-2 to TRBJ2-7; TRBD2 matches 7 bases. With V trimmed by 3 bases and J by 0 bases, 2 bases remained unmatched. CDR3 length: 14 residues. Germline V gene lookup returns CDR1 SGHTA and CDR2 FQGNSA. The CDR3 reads CASSLRGNSYEQYF. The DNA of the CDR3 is TGTGCCAGCAGCTTGCGGGGGAACTCCTACGAGCAGTACTTC.

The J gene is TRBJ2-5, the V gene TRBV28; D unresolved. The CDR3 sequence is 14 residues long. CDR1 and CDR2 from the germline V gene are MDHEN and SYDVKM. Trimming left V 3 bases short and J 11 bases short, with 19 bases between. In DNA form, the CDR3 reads TGTGCCAGCAGTTTTCCACTAATAGGCGATGAGCAGTACTTC. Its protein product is CASSFPLIGDEQYF.

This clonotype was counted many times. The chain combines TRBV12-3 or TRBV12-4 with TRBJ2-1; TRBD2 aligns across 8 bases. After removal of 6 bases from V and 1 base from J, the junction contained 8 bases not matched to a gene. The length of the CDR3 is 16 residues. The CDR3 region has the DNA TGTGCCAGCAGCTCGCGTGCGGGAGGTTCCTACAATGAGCAGTTCTTC. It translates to CASSSRAGGSYNEQFF.

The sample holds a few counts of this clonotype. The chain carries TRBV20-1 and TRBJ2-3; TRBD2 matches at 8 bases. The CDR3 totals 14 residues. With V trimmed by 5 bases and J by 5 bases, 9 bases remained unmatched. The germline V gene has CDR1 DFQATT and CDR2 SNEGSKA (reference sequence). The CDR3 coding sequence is TGCAGTGCTCCGGGCCAGCGGGAGATAGATACGCAGTATTTT. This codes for CSAPGQREIDTQYF.

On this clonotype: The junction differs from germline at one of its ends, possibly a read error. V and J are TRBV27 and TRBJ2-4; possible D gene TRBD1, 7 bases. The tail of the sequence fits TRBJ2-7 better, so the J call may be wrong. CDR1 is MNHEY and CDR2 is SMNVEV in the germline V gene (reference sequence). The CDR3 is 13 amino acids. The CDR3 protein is CTSRRDSSYEQYF. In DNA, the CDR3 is TGTACCAGCAGGCGGGACAGTTCCTACGAGCAGTACTTC.

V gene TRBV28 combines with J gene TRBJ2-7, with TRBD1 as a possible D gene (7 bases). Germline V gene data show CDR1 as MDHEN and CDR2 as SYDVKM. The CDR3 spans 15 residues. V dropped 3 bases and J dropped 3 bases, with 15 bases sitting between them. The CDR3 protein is CASSFRSQGGYEQYF. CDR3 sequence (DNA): TGTGCCAGCAGTTTTCGTTCGCAGGGGGGCTACGAGCAGTACTTC.

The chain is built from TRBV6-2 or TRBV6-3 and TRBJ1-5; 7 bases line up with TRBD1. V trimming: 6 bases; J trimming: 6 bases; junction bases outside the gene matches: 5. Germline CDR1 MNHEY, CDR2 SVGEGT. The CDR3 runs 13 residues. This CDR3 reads CASSPQGGQPQHF. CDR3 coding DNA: TGTGCCAGCAGCCCCCAGGGGGGTCAGCCCCAGCATTTT.

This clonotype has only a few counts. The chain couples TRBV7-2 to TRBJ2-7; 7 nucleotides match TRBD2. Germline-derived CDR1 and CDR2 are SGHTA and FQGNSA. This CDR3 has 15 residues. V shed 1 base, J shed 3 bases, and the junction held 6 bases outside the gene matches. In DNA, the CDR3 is TGTGCCAGCAGCTTAGAAGGGGTAGCGGGCTACGAGCAGTACTTC. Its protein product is CASSLEGVAGYEQYF.